This T cell receptor (beta chain) was profiled in a study of human T cells and chemical hapten exposure. Time point given: pre-sensitization, week 0. Treatment in this sample: therapeutic diphenylcyclopropenone sensitization with weekly scalp DPC. TCRdb passed the RACE reads through MiXCR, listing each CDR3 protein once. This sample carries about 120,000 distinct CDR3 sequences, 13% of them seen once, and the ten largest clones take approximately 2.6%. The CDR3 is 15 residues long. Unmatched junction bases numbered 12, after V lost 6 bases and J lost 8 bases. The germline V gene encodes CDR1 SEHNR and CDR2 FQNEAQ (reference sequence). This clonotype was seen ten or more times.

This TCR was sampled from a woman in her late teens or twenties with alopecia areata. Some clones in this sample may be carry-over from other donors' samples. Specimen: whole blood, collected in connection with sensitization to the hapten diphenylcyclopropenone (DPC). This chain joins TRBV7-9 and TRBJ2-1; 8 bases are shared with TRBD2. The CDR3 region is CASRDGLASGDEQFF. CDR3 DNA sequence: TGTGCCAGCAGGGACGGACTAGCTAGTGGGGATGAGCAGTTCTTC.